The 2 T cell receptor beta chains below come from one sample, sequenced in a study of blood T cell repertoires in COVID-19. Using immunoSEQ multiplex PCR, the repertoire was profiled, and TCRdb retains in-frame clones only, with some absent. This sample carries under 500,000 clones, around nine tenths of them seen once, and the ten largest clones take 4% to 4.5%. The sample was peripheral blood. These receptors all stem from a woman in her thirties with acute or convalescent COVID-19.

The chain couples TRBV7-2 to TRBJ2-5; D remains ambiguous. This CDR3 has 13 amino acids. CDR1 and CDR2 (germline): SGHTA, FQGNSA. Trimming took off 4 bases at V and 2 bases at J, with 8 bases between the two ends. CDR3: CASSSQIQETQYF. DNA of the CDR3: TGTGCCAGCAGCTCCCAGATACAAGAGACCCAGTACTTC.

This chain uses TRBV29-1 with TRBJ1-2, with 7 nucleotides matching TRBD1. There are 14 residues in the CDR3. Germline CDR1 reads SQVTM; CDR2 reads ANQGSEA. Trimming took 6 bases from V and 6 from J; bases not matched to a gene: 13. CDR3: CSVLPRDSGDGYTF. The CDR3 nucleotides are TGCAGCGTCTTACCCAGGGACAGTGGGGATGGCTACACCTTC.